This TCR beta chain was recorded in a study of blood T cell repertoires in COVID-19. Generated by immunoSEQ multiplex PCR, the TCRdb table keeps only in-frame clones and is missing some. The sample yields 40,000 to 60,000 clones, around 90% seen once. V lost 3 bases to trimming and J lost 4 bases; unmatched junction nucleotides: 9. The CDR3 totals 16 residues. Germline V lookup: CDR1 KGHSH, CDR2 LQKENI. The origin of this receptor is a human donor in a cohort sampled during active COVID-19. What was sequenced was peripheral blood. The chain carries TRBV18 and TRBJ1-5; 7 bases agree with TRBD1. In DNA, the CDR3 is TGTGCCAGCTCACCTGAAGGGGGCAATCGTAATCAGCCCCAGCATTTT. It codes for CASSPEGGNRNQPQHF.